This T cell receptor beta chain was recovered during a study of a mutant IDH1 vaccine in newly diagnosed glioma. Study-level information: Patients got their first vaccination 4-6 weeks after radiotherapy alone, or with temozolomide cycles.

This clone was detected once. Antigen specificity is unknown. Specified time point: week 5, during vaccination. Every vaccine dose comprised 300 ug of mutant IDH1 20-mer peptide plus topical imiquimod. Produced via immunoSEQ multiplex PCR; TCRdb's table is partial and in-frame only. The data show 30,000 to 40,000 clones, roughly four fifths seen once. Trimming removed 3 bases from V and 5 bases from J; junction bases left unmatched: 6. The CDR3 consists of 15 residues. Germline V CDR1 and CDR2: SGHTA, FQGNSA. The sequences come from PBMCs, collected from a glioma patient whose treatment included an IDH1 peptide vaccine. The sequence was obtained from a man aged 25-40 years with glioma. This chain joins TRBV7-2 and TRBJ2-5; 10 bases map to TRBD2. The CDR3 region is CASSLSGRAGETQYF. The CDR3 nucleotides read TGTGCCAGCAGCTTGAGCGGGAGGGCCGGGGAGACCCAGTACTTC.